These 30 T cell receptor beta chains were sequenced from one sample in a study of T cell responses to AZD1222 COVID-19 vaccine. Method: immunoSEQ multiplex PCR; TCRdb's copy keeps in-frame clones and lacks some. The table shows more than 150,000 clones, with 90% occurring only once. Sequencing used peripheral blood, obtained on day 0 of AZD1222 vaccination. The receptor source for this set is an adult in good health.

The rearrangement links TRBV27 to TRBJ2-7; 8 positions match TRBD2. Germline loops: CDR1 MNHEY, CDR2 SMNVEV (reference sequence). J gave up 4 bases and V 7 bases, and 15 bases lay outside the gene matches. CDR3 size: 16 residues. In DNA, the CDR3 is TGTGCCAGCACCTCGACTAGCGCTACTAAGAATTACGAGCAGTACTTC. It specifies CASTSTSATKNYEQYF.

This chain uses TRBV7-9 with TRBJ2-2; D ambiguous. This CDR3 comprises 15 residues. The germline V gene encodes CDR1 SEHNR and CDR2 FQNEAQ (reference sequence). V lost 4 bases and J 7 bases, leaving 16 bases between the germline ends. The CDR3 loop reads CASSSEARVSGELFF. The CDR3 coding sequence is TGTGCCAGCAGCTCCGAAGCACGGGTTAGCGGGGAGCTGTTTTTT.

The chain joins TRBV7-9 to TRBJ2-5; D remains unclear. CDR1 and CDR2 from the germline V gene are SEHNR and FQNEAQ (reference sequence). This CDR3 region has 16 residues. Deletions cut 2 bases from V and 2 bases from J, with 15 bases between. CDR3 sequence: CASSLQFRAVQETQYF. The CDR3, as DNA: TGTGCCAGCAGCTTACAATTTAGGGCGGTACAAGAGACCCAGTACTTC.

The chain has TRBV28 and TRBJ2-1; 8 bases match TRBD2. After removal of 5 bases from V and 8 bases from J, the junction contained 11 bases not matched to a gene. Germline CDR1 and CDR2: MDHEN and SYDVKM. The CDR3 has 15 amino acids. The CDR3 reads CASSATGGRGDEQFF. Written as DNA, the CDR3 is TGTGCCAGCAGTGCGACGGGGGGGCGAGGGGATGAGCAGTTCTTC.

J is TRBJ2-5 and V is TRBV28; 9 bases line up with TRBD1. From germline, CDR1 is MDHEN and CDR2 SYDVKM. CDR3 length equals 15 residues. J lost 2 bases, V lost 6 bases, and 7 bases had no gene match. As DNA, the CDR3 is TGTGCCAGCAGATCTGCAGGGACAGGGCAAGAGACCCAGTACTTC. Protein: CASRSAGTGQETQYF.

As DNA, the CDR3 is TGTGCCAGGAAACCCGGGACAGACTCCTACGAGCAGTACTTC. Amino acid sequence: CARKPGTDSYEQYF. The chain links TRBV21-1 to TRBJ2-7; the table's D call of TRBD1 was not tested on the DNA. TRBV21-1 is marked as a pseudogene. The CDR3 has 14 amino acids.

The rearrangement uses TRBV19 and TRBJ2-7, with TRBD2 as a possible D gene (5 bases). The CDR3 covers 14 residues. Germline-derived CDR1 and CDR2 are LNHDA and SQIVND (reference sequence). V lost 0 bases and J lost 3, with 9 bases in between. The CDR3 nucleotides are TGTGCCAGTAGTATAGATCGCGCGGGCTACGAGCAGTACTTC. Translating gives CASSIDRAGYEQYF.

V is TRBV5-5 and J is TRBJ1-1; the D is unclear. V dropped 0 bases and J dropped 0 bases, with 15 bases sitting between them. Germline V gene sequence: CDR1 SGHKS, CDR2 YYEKEE (reference sequence). The CDR3 loop spans 17 amino acids. The DNA for the CDR3 is TGTGCCAGCAGCTTGGGACTTGTAGCTTCTATGAACACTGAAGCTTTCTTT. Protein: CASSLGLVASMNTEAFF.

The chain employs TRBV3-1 (or the pseudogene TRBV3-2) and TRBJ1-3; possible D gene TRBD1, 6 bases. CDR1 is LGHDT, CDR2 YNNKEL, per germline (reference sequence). V was clipped by 5 bases and J by 4 bases, with 12 bases between them. The CDR3 totals 14 residues. In DNA form, the CDR3 reads TGTGCCAGCAGCGCTCAGGGGTCCGGAAACACCATATATTTT. It encodes CASSAQGSGNTIYF.

DNA of the CDR3: TGTGCCAGCAGTTACTCGAATACATGGGACACTGAAGCTTTCTTT. Encoded protein: CASSYSNTWDTEAFF. The chain employs TRBV6-5 and TRBJ1-1; D gene unclear. This CDR3 contains 15 residues. Germline CDR1 and CDR2: MNHEY and SVGAGI. With 0 bases removed from V and 3 bases from J, the gap between germline ends came to 11 bases.

The CDR3 spells CASSERGRGHTIYF. The CDR3 region has the DNA TGTGCCAGCAGCGAGAGGGGCAGGGGACACACCATATATTTT. The gene calls are TRBV9 and TRBJ1-3, with a weak D call TRBD1 (6 bases). This CDR3 is built from 14 residues. Trimming removed 3 bases from V and 8 bases from J, with 15 bases in between. Germline V CDR1 and CDR2: SGDLS, YYNGEE. Variable domain in full (rest from reference TRBV9 and TRBJ1-3): DSGVTQTPKHLITATGQRVTLRCSPRSGDLSVYWYQQSLDQGLQFLIQYYNGEERAKGNILERFSAQQFPDLHSELNLSSLELGDSALYFCASSERGRGHTIYFGEGSWLTVV.

The chain has TRBV14 and TRBJ1-2; D gene ambiguous. The CDR3 totals 13 residues. CDR1 is SGHDN and CDR2 is FVKESK in the germline V gene. Trimming pared 0 bases from V and 8 bases from J, leaving 10 bases between. Here the CDR3 reads CASSQERIGGYTF. DNA of the CDR3: TGTGCCAGCAGCCAAGAGCGGATTGGGGGCTACACCTTC.

The genes are TRBV6-6 and TRBJ2-7; the match to TRBD1 covers 7 bases. The germline V gene encodes CDR1 MNHNY and CDR2 SVGAGI (reference sequence). The CDR3 totals 12 residues. V lost 6 bases, J lost 2 bases, and 1 base stayed unmatched. The CDR3 nucleotides read TGTGCCAGCAGCGGGACAGCCTACGAGCAGTACTTC. This gives the protein CASSGTAYEQYF.

Concerning this clone: Other DNA sequences from this sample encode an identical CDR3 as well. CDR3: CASSLSSGNTIYF. In DNA, the CDR3 is TGTGCCAGCAGTTTGAGCTCTGGAAACACCATATATTTT. This chain connects TRBV28 to TRBJ1-3; no firm D call. There are 13 residues in the CDR3. The V and J ends lost 3 bases and 0 bases respectively, with 3 bases between them. Germline V gives CDR1 MDHEN, CDR2 SYDVKM. Full variable domain (outside the CDR3, taken from reference TRBV28 and TRBJ1-3): DVKVTQSSRYLVKRTGEKVFLECVQDMDHENMFWYRQDPGLGLRLIYFSYDVKMKEKGDIPEGYSVSREKKERFSLILESASTNQTSMYLCASSLSSGNTIYFGEGSWLTVV.

This clone was seen more than once but under ten times. This chain joins TRBV5-6 and TRBJ2-7, with a possible D match to TRBD2 (5 bases). V gave up 3 bases and J gave up 4 bases, with 20 bases separating them. CDR1 is SGHDT, CDR2 YYEEEE, per germline. This CDR3 has 16 amino acids. The CDR3 sequence: CASSWTSGISLYEQYF. The CDR3 coding sequence is TGTGCCAGCAGCTGGACCTCCGGGATCTCACTTTACGAGCAGTACTTC.

This sequence joins TRBV28 and TRBJ1-2; D might be TRBD1 (5 bases). This CDR3 contains 13 residues. Germline CDR1 is MDHEN and CDR2 is SYDVKM. Deletions cut 8 bases from V and 8 bases from J, with 18 bases between. This CDR3 reads CASLSGTLLGYTF. CDR3 coding DNA: TGTGCCAGCCTTTCCGGGACCCTGCTCGGCTACACCTTC.

The V and J genes are TRBV5-1 and TRBJ1-6; D is unresolved. The CDR3 spans 16 residues. Germline lookup yields CDR1 SGHRS and CDR2 YFSETQ. V lost 2 bases and J 7 bases, leaving 16 bases between the germline ends. CDR3 in DNA: TGCGCCAGCAGCTTCACGGGGTCAGCCGCAAATTCACCCCTCCACTTT. Its translation is CASSFTGSAANSPLHF.

As for this clone: Sequence at one end of the junction differs from germline and may be a read error. This sequence joins TRBV2 and TRBJ2-7, with D uncertain. The germline V gene has CDR1 SNHLY and CDR2 FYNNEI. The CDR3 spans 11 residues. CDR3 region: CASSRTLRSFF. In DNA form, the CDR3 reads TGTGCCAGCAGTCGGACCCTGCGTAGCTTCTTC.

This clone was observed a few times. Here the CDR3 reads CASSPYRLASGGGRETQYF. The CDR3 DNA is TGTGCCAGCAGCCCTTACCGGTTGGCTAGCGGGGGGGGTAGGGAGACCCAGTACTTC. The chain employs TRBV7-8 and TRBJ2-5; the match to TRBD2 covers 12 bases. The CDR3 extends over 19 amino acids. Per germline, CDR1 SGHVS and CDR2 FQNEAQ. V was clipped by 5 bases and J by 5 bases; unmatched bases: 18. The full variable domain, completed using reference TRBV7-8 and TRBJ2-5, is GAGVSQSPRYKVAKRGQDVALRCDPISGHVSLFWYQQALGQGPEFLTYFQNEAQLDKSGLPSDRFFAERPEGSVSTLKIQRTQQEDSAVYLCASSPYRLASGGGRETQYFGPGTRLLVL.

CDR3 DNA sequence: TGTGCCAGTAGTATAAGAAAAGGGGAGCTGTTTTTT. Amino acid sequence: CASSIRKGELFF. V gene TRBV19 combines with J gene TRBJ2-2; D uncertain. The CDR3 covers 12 residues. The V end was cut by 2 bases, the J end by 8 bases, with 6 bases between. The germline V gene has CDR1 LNHDA and CDR2 SQIVND (reference sequence).

V and J are TRBV24-1 and TRBJ2-1; 8 nucleotides agree with TRBD1. The CDR3 spans 14 residues. CDR1 KGHDR and CDR2 SFDVKD come from the germline V gene. V shed 9 bases and J 8 bases; nucleotides not matched to a gene: 11. CDR3 sequence (DNA): TGTGCCACCGACCCCGGGACAGGCTTCGATGAGCAGTTCTTC. Its protein is CATDPGTGFDEQFF.

The J gene is TRBJ1-1, the V gene TRBV18, with a weak D call TRBD1 (5 bases). In germline, CDR1 is KGHSH, CDR2 LQKENI. The CDR3 runs to 17 residues. Trimming shortened V by 2 bases and J by 4 bases, and 20 bases separated the two germline ends. The CDR3 DNA reads as TGTGCCAGCTCACCAAATCTTCGACAGACAACTATCACTGAAGCTTTCTTT. Its protein product is CASSPNLRQTTITEAFF.

J is TRBJ1-6 and V is TRBV19, with D perhaps TRBD1 (5 bases). With 5 bases removed from V and 5 bases from J, the gap between germline ends came to 13 bases. The CDR3 runs 15 residues. The germline CDR1 and CDR2 sequences are LNHDA and SQIVND (reference sequence). The CDR3 is CASSRRQLNNSPLHF. CDR3 nucleotides: TGTGCCAGTAGTCGTCGACAGCTCAATAATTCACCCCTCCACTTT.

The chain employs TRBV7-2 and TRBJ1-1; weak D call: TRBD1 (6 bases). V was pared by 2 bases and J by 0 bases, with 10 bases between. The CDR3 is made up of 15 amino acids. Germline V CDR1 and CDR2: SGHTA, FQGNSA. Written as DNA, the CDR3 is TGTGCCAGCAGCTTAACGCCAGGGGTGAACACTGAAGCTTTCTTT. It translates to CASSLTPGVNTEAFF.

This clone showed up just a few times. The J gene is TRBJ2-7, the V gene TRBV27, with D tentatively TRBD1 or TRBD2 (5 bases each). V was cut by 6 bases and J by 5 bases, with 11 bases left in between. Germline CDR1 reads MNHEY; CDR2 reads SMNVEV (reference sequence). This CDR3 spans 12 amino acids. The CDR3 sequence is CASREWGNEQYF. For the CDR3, the DNA is TGTGCCAGCAGAGAATGGGGGAACGAGCAGTACTTC.

The V gene is TRBV24-1, the J gene TRBJ1-5, with no clear D. Germline loops: CDR1 KGHDR, CDR2 SFDVKD. The CDR3 runs 15 residues. V was clipped by 5 bases and J by 10 bases, with 20 bases between them. This CDR3 is CATSGAGRSENPQHF. The CDR3 region has the DNA TGTGCCACCAGTGGGGCTGGACGGTCCGAGAATCCCCAGCATTTT.

The J gene is TRBJ2-7, the V gene TRBV28; D unresolved. CDR1 and CDR2 from the germline V gene are MDHEN and SYDVKM. CDR3 length: 11 amino acids. Trimming took off 6 bases at V and 4 bases at J, with 7 bases between the two ends. The CDR3, as DNA: TGTGCCAGCAGGATTAATTACGAGCAGTACTTC. Translating gives CASRINYEQYF.

V is TRBV28 and J is TRBJ2-1; 7 positions match TRBD1. The CDR3 has 16 residues. J was trimmed by 2 bases and V by 8 bases; bases with no gene match: 12. Germline V lookup: CDR1 MDHEN, CDR2 SYDVKM. The CDR3 DNA reads as TGTGCCAGCGCAAAGGATGACAGGGTGACCTACAATGAGCAGTTCTTC. Amino acid sequence: CASAKDDRVTYNEQFF. Filled out from reference TRBV28 and TRBJ2-1, the complete variable domain reads DVKVTQSSRYLVKRTGEKVFLECVQDMDHENMFWYRQDPGLGLRLIYFSYDVKMKEKGDIPEGYSVSREKKERFSLILESASTNQTSMYLCASAKDDRVTYNEQFFGPGTRLTVL.

The chain carries TRBV7-3 and TRBJ2-1; D is perhaps TRBD1 (6 bases). The V end was cut by 0 bases, the J end by 0 bases, with 9 bases between. CDR1 and CDR2 from the germline V gene are SGHTA and FQGTGA. This CDR3 has 16 amino acids. The chain's CDR3 is CASSLTGASSYNEQFF. Written as DNA, the CDR3 is TGTGCCAGCAGCTTAACGGGGGCGAGCTCCTACAATGAGCAGTTCTTC.

The chain has TRBV11-1 and TRBJ2-7; unclear D gene. This CDR3 comprises 15 residues. The V gene's germline CDR1 is SGHAT and CDR2 FQDESV (reference sequence). Trimming stripped 3 bases from V and 1 base from J, with 13 bases between. The chain's CDR3 is CASSFVPETSYEQYF. The DNA of the CDR3 is TGTGCCAGCAGCTTTGTCCCGGAAACATCCTACGAGCAGTACTTC.